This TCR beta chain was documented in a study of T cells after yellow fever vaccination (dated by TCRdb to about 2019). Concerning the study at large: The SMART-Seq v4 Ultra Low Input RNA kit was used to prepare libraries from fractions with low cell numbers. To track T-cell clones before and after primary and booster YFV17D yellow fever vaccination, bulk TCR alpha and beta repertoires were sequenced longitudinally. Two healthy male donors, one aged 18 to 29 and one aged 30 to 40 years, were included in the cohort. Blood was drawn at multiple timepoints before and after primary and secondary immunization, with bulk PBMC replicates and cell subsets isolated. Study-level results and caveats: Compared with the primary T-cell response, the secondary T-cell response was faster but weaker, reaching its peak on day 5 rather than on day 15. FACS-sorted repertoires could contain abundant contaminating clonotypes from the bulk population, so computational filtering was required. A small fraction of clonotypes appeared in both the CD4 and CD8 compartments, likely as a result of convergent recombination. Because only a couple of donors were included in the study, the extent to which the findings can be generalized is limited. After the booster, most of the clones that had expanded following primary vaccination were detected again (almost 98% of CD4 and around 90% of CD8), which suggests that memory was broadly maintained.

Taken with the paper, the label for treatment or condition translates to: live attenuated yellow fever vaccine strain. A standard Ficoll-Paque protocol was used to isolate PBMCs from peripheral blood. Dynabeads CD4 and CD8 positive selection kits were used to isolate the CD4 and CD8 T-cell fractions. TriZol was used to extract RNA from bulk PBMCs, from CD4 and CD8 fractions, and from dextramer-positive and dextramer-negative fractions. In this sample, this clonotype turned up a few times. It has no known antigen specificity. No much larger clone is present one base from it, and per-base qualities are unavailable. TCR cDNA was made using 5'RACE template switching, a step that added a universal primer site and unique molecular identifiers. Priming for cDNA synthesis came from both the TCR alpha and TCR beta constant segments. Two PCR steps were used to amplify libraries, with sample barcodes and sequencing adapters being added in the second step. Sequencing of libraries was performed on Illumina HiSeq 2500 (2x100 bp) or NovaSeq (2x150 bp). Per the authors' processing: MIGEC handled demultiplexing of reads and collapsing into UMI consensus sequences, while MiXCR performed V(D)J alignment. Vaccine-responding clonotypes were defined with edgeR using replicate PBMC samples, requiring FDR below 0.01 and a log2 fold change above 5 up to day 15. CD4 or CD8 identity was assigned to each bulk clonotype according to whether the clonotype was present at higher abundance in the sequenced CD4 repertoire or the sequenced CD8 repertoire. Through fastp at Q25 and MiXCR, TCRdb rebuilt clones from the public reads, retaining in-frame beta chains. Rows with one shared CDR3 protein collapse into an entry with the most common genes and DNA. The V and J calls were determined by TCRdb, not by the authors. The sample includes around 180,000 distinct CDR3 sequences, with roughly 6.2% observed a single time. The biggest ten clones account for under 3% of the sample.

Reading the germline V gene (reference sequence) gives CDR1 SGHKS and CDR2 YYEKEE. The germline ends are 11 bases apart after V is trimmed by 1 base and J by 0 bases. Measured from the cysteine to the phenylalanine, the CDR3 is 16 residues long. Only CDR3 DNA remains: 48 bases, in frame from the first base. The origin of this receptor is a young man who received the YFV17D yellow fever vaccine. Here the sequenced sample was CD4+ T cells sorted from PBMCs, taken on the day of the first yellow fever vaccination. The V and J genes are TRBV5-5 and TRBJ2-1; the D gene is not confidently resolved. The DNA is TGTGCCAGCAGCTTGAATGGGATCCCCTCCTACAATGAGCAGTTCTTC. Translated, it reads CASSLNGIPSYNEQFF.